This record covers a single T cell receptor (beta chain). Germline trimming cut 5 bases from V and 0 bases from J; bases unmatched to any gene: 5. Germline V gives CDR1 SNHLY, CDR2 FYNNEI. This CDR3 is 16 amino acids long. Donors were grouped by their self-reported clinical history. Original handling: Amplifying reference gene primers gave estimates of nucleated cell counts. The protocol was immunoSEQ multiplex PCR, while the TCRdb copy is restricted to in-frame clones and leaves out a portion. V and J calls and clone size are those listed in that table; D and trimming were worked out from the DNA. The table records hundreds of thousands of clones, 85% to 90% of them present only once. The sample originates from a study of blood T cell repertoires in COVID-19. Study-wide context: Sources were T cells, B-cell-depleted T cells, or PBMCs; the material itself was cDNA or gDNA.

Sequenced sample: PBMCs or T cells enriched from blood (not recorded which). The chain couples TRBV2 to TRBJ2-2, with TRBD2 matching over 8 bases. This receptor was identified in a man aged 35-49 years who had recovered from COVID-19. The CDR3 loop reads CASSPRLATNTGELFF. The CDR3 DNA is TGTGCCAGCAGTCCCCGACTAGCGACGAACACCGGGGAGCTGTTTTTT.